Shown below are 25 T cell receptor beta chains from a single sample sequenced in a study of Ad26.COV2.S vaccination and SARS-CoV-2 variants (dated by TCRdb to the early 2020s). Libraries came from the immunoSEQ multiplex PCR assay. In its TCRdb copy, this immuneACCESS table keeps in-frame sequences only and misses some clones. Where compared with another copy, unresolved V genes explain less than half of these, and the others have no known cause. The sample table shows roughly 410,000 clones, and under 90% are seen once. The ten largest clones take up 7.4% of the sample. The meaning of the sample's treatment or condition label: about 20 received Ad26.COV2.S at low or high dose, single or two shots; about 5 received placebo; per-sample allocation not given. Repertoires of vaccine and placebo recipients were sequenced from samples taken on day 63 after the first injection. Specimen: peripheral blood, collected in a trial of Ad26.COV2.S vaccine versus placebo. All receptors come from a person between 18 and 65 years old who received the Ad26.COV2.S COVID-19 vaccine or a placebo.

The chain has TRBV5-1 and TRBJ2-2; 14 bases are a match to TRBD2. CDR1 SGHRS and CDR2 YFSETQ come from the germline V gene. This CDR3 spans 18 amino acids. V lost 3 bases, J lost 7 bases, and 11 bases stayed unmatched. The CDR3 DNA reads TGCGCCAGCAGCTCGACGACTAGCGGGAGGGCCTGGAACGGGGAGCTGTTTTTT. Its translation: CASSSTTSGRAWNGELFF.

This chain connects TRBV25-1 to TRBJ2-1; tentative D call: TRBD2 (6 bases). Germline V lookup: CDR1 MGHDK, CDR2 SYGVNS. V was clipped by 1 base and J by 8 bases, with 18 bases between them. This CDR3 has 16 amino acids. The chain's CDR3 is CASSEFGPGGTDEQFF. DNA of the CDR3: TGTGCCAGCAGTGAATTCGGGCCAGGAGGGACCGATGAGCAGTTCTTC.

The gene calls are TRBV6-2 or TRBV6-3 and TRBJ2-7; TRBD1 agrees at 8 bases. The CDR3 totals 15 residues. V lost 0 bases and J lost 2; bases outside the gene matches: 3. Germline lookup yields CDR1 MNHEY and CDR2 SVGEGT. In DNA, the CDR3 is TGTGCCAGCAGTTACTCCCAGGGGGCGACCTACGAGCAGTACTTC. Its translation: CASSYSQGATYEQYF.

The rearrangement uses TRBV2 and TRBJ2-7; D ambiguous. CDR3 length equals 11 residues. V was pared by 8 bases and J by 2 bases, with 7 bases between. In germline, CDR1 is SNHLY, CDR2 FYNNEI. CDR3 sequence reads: CASGPTYEQYF. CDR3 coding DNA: TGTGCCAGCGGACCGACCTACGAGCAGTACTTC. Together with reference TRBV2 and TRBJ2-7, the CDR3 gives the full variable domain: EPEVTQTPSHQVTQMGQEVILRCVPISNHLYFYWYRQILGQKVEFLVSFYNNEISEKSEIFDDQFSVERPDGSNFTLKIRSTKLEDSAMYFCASGPTYEQYFGPGTRLTVT.

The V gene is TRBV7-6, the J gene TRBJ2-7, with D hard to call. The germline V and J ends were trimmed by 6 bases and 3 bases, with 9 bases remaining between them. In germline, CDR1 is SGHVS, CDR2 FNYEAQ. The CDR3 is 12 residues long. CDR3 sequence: CASSPDFYEQYF. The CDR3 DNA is TGTGCCAGCAGTCCAGATTTCTACGAGCAGTACTTC.

CDR3 sequence: CASSLPWRGGSGEQFF. CDR3 nucleotides: TGTGCCAGCAGCCTCCCTTGGCGGGGGGGCTCTGGTGAGCAGTTCTTC. The chain carries TRBV2 and TRBJ2-1; 9 bases match TRBD2. With V trimmed by 6 bases and J by 9 bases, 15 bases remained unmatched. The CDR3 runs to 16 residues. In germline, CDR1 is SNHLY, CDR2 FYNNEI. Based on the CDR3 plus reference TRBV2 and TRBJ2-1, the full variable domain is EPEVTQTPSHQVTQMGQEVILRCVPISNHLYFYWYRQILGQKVEFLVSFYNNEISEKSEIFDDQFSVERPDGSNFTLKIRSTKLEDSAMYFCASSLPWRGGSGEQFFGPGTRLTVL.

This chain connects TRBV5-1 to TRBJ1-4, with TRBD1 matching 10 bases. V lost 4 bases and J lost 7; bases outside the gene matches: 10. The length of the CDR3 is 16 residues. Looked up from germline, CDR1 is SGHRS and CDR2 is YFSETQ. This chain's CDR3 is CASSRDGQGVGEKLFF. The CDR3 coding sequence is TGCGCCAGCAGCCGGGACGGACAGGGGGTTGGTGAAAAACTGTTTTTT.

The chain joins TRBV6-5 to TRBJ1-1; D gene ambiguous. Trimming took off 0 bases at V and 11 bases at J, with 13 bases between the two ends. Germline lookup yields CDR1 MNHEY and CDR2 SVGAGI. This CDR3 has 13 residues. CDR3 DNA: TGTGCCAGCAGTTACTCGAGGGTCAAGGTGGCTTTCTTT. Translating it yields CASSYSRVKVAFF.

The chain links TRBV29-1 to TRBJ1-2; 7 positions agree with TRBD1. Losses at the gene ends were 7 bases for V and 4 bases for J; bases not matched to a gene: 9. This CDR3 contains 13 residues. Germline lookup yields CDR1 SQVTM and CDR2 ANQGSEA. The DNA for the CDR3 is TGCAGCGCTACAGGGGCCTCTCTCTATGGCTACACCTTC. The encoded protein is CSATGASLYGYTF. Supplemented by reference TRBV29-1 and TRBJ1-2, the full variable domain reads SAVISQKPSRDICQRGTSLTIQCQVDSQVTMMFWYRQQPGQSLTLIATANQGSEATYESGFVIDKFPISRPNLTFSTLTVSNMSPEDSSIYLCSATGASLYGYTFGSGTRLTVV.

CDR3 residues: CASSRPSGQGALASTVQKETQYF. The CDR3, as DNA: TGTGCCAGTAGCCGCCCTTCGGGACAGGGGGCTCTAGCATCAACAGTTCAAAAAGAGACCCAGTACTTC. The genes are TRBV19 and TRBJ2-5; TRBD1 matches 12 bases. After removal of 6 bases from V and 3 bases from J, the junction contained 29 bases not matched to a gene. Germline assignment: CDR1 LNHDA and CDR2 SQIVND (reference sequence). The CDR3 runs to 23 residues.

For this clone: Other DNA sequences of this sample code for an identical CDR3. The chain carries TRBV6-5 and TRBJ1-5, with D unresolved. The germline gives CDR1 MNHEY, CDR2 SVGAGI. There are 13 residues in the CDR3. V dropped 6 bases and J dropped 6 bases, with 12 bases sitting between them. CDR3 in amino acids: CASSPTRVQPQHF. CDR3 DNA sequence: TGTGCCAGCAGCCCGACGCGGGTTCAGCCCCAGCATTTT.

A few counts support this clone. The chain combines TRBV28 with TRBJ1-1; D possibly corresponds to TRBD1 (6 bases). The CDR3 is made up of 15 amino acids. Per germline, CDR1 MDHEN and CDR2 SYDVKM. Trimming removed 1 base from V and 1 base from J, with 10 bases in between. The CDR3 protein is CASSLSATGNTEAFF. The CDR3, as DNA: TGTGCCAGCAGTTTATCGGCGACAGGGAACACTGAAGCTTTCTTT. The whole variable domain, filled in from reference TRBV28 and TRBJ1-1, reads DVKVTQSSRYLVKRTGEKVFLECVQDMDHENMFWYRQDPGLGLRLIYFSYDVKMKEKGDIPEGYSVSREKKERFSLILESASTNQTSMYLCASSLSATGNTEAFFGQGTRLTVV.

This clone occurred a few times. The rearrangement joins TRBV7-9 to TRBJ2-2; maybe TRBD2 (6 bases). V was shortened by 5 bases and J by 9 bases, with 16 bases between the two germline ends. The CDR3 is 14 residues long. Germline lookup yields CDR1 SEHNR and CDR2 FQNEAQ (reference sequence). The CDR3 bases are TGTGCCAGCAGCCCTCGCGGAGGGGACCGGGAGCTGTTTTTT. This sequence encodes CASSPRGGDRELFF.

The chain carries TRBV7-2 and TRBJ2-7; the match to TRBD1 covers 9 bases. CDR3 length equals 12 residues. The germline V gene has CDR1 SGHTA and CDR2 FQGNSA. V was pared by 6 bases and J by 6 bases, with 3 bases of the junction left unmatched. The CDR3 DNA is TGTGCCAGCAGATTACAGGGGGCCGAGCAGTACTTC. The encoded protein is CASRLQGAEQYF.

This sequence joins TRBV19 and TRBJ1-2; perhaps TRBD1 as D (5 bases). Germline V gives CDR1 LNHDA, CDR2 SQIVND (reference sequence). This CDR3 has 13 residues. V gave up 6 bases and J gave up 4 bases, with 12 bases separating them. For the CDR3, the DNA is TGTGCCAGTAGGCAAAGGGGAGGCTATGGCTACACCTTC. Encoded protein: CASRQRGGYGYTF.

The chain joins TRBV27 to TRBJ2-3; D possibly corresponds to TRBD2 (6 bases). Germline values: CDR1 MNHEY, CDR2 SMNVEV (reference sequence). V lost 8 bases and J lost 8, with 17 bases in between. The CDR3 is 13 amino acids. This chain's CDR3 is CASSGEVQATQYF. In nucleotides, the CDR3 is TGTGCCAGCTCGGGGGAGGTCCAGGCTACGCAGTATTTT.

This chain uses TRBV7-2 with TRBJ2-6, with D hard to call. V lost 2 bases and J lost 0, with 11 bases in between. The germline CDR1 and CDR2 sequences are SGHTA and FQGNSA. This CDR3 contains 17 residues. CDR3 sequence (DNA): TGTGCCAGCAGCTTATTCCCCCTGCCCTCTGGGGCCAACGTCCTGACTTTC. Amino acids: CASSLFPLPSGANVLTF.

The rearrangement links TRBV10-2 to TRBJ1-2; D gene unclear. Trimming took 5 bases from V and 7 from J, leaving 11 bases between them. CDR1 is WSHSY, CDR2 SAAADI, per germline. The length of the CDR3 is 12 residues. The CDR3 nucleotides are TGCGCCAGCAGTCTATCTCCGTCTGGCTACACCTTC. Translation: CASSLSPSGYTF.

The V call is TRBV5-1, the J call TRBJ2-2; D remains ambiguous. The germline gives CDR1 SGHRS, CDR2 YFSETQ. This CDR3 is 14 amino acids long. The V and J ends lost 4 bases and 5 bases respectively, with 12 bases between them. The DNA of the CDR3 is TGCGCCAGCAGCCCCCCATCAGAGACCGGGGAGCTGTTTTTT. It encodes CASSPPSETGELFF.

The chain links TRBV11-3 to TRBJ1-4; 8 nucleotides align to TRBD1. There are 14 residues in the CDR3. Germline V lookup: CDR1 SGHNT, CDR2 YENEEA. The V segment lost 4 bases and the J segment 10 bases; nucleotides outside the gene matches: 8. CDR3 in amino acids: CASSYGQGDGKLFF. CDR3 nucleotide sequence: TGTGCCAGCAGCTATGGACAGGGTGACGGAAAACTGTTTTTT.

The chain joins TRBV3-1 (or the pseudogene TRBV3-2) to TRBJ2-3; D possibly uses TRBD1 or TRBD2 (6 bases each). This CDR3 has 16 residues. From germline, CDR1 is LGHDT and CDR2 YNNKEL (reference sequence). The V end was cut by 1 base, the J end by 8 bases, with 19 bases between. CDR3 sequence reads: CASSQGRGRSVGTQYF. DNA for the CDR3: TGTGCCAGCAGCCAAGGTCGGGGGCGCAGCGTAGGTACGCAGTATTTT.

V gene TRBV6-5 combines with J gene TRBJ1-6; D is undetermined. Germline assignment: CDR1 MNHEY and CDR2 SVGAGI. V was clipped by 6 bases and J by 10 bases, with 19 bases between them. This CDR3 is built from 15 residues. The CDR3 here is CASSASRVLKSPLHF. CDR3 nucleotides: TGTGCCAGCAGCGCGTCTAGGGTTCTTAAATCACCCCTCCACTTT.

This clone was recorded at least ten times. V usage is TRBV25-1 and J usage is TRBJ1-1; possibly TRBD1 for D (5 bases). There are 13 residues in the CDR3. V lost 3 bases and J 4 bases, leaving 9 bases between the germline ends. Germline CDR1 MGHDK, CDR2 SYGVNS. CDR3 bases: TGTGCCAGCAGTGAGGAGGGGCTCACTGAAGCTTTCTTT. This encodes CASSEEGLTEAFF.

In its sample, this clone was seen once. CDR3 region: CASSQDIRYEQYF. As DNA, the CDR3 is TGCGCCAGCAGCCAAGATATCCGTTACGAGCAGTACTTC. The chain couples TRBV4-3 to TRBJ2-7; D is unresolved. Deletions cut 0 bases from V and 4 bases from J, with 7 bases between. Germline-derived CDR1 and CDR2 are LGHNA and YSLEER. This CDR3 is built from 13 residues.

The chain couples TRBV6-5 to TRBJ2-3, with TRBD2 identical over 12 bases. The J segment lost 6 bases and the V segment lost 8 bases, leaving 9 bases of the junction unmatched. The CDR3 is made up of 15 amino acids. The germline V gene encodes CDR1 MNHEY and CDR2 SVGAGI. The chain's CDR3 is CASGSSGGAKDTQYF. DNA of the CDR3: TGTGCCAGCGGATCTAGCGGGGGGGCCAAGGATACGCAGTATTTT.